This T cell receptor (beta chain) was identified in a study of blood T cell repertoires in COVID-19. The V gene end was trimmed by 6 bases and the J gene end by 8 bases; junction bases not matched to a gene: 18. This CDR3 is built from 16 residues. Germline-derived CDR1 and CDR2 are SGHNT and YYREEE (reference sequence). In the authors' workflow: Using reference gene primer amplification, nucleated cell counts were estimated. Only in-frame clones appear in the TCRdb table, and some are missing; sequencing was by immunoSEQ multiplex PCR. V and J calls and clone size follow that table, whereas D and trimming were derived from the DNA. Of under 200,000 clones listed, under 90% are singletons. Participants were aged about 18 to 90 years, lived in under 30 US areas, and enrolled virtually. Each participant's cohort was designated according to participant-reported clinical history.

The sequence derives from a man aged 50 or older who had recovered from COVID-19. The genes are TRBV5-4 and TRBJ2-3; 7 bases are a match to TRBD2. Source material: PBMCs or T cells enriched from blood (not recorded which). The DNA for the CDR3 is TGTGCCAGCACTCCGACTAGCTCTTCTCCACGAGGTACGCAGTATTTT. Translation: CASTPTSSSPRGTQYF.